This T cell receptor beta chain was sequenced during a study of T cells in Graves' hyperthyroidism and ophthalmopathy. Amplification targeted TCR beta CDR3 regions from RNA transcripts. A set of HTBI primers served as the primers for a first-round RT-PCR of the TCR CDR3. TCRdb re-analysed the multiplex PCR reads in MiXCR, keeping a single row per CDR3 protein. The sample consists of under 350,000 distinct CDR3 sequences, 20% to 30% of them appearing once. Aged 18 to 65, the patients had hyperthyroidism that was newly diagnosed and had lasted under 2 months. The diagnoses drew upon clinical symptoms, serum thyroxine and TRAb, thyroid ultrasound and orbital computed tomography. Fresh peripheral blood, around 10 ml, yielded the PBMCs. Ten or more counts support this clonotype. Its antigen remains unknown. Trimming cost V 6 bases and J 6 bases, with 15 bases left between them. Germline-derived CDR1 and CDR2 are SQVTM and ANQGSEA. The CDR3 contains 12 residues.

General study findings and limits: A 13 V-J signature model discriminated ophthalmopathy versus stable hyperthyroidism.

This receptor was taken from a man aged 40-49 years with Graves' hyperthyroidism that later progressed to Graves' ophthalmopathy. The J gene is TRBJ2-7, the V gene TRBV29-1; possibly TRBD2 for D (5 bases). Material: blood. In DNA, the CDR3 is TGCAGCGTGGGTACCAGCGGTGGCGAGCAGTACTTC. Protein sequence: CSVGTSGGEQYF.